The sequence of this T cell receptor (beta chain) was determined in a study of Ad26.COV2.S vaccination and SARS-CoV-2 variants. The data were produced by immunoSEQ multiplex PCR, yet TCRdb's version contains in-frame clones alone and is incomplete. The sample yields hundreds of thousands of clones, 88% seen once. Treatment specified: around 19 received Ad26.COV2.S at low or high dose, single or two shots; several received placebo; per-sample allocation not given. Specimen acquisition occurred on day 63 following the initial vaccine or placebo injection. Donation was by an adult aged 18-55 years who was in Boston. The material sequenced was peripheral blood, taken in a trial of Ad26.COV2.S vaccine versus placebo. This clonotype originated in a person aged 18 to 65 who received the Ad26.COV2.S COVID-19 vaccine or a placebo.

CDR3 amino acids: CASSPLSSGEWDQYF. CDR3 bases: TGTGCCAGCAGCCCCCTAAGTAGCGGGGAGTGGGACCAGTACTTC. The chain combines TRBV7-9 with TRBJ2-5; 8 bases agree with TRBD2. Germline lookup yields CDR1 SEHNR and CDR2 FQNEAQ (reference sequence). Trimming took 5 bases from V and 10 from J; bases not matched to a gene: 15. This CDR3 comprises 15 residues.